This TCR beta chain originates from a study of chemoradiotherapy in HPV16-positive cancers (dated 2022 in TCRdb). Describing the broader study: Candidate HPV-specific T-cell clones and common TCR motifs were defined by functional T-cell assays performed on cells from a couple of HPV16-positive patients. Whether T-cell immunity against the HPV oncoproteins E6 and E7 changes during chemoradiotherapy and whether survival is affected by this immunity were examined in the study. Next, the candidate HPV-specific TCRs and motifs were followed in TCR repertoires from 80 to 90 patients with HPV-related cancers. Overall results and qualifications from the work: The survival association was reported for HPV16-positive patients, and the functional definition of HPV-specific T cells was derived from only two HPV16-positive patients. Expansion of candidate HPV-specific clones and E7-related TCR motifs was observed in the tumor microenvironment during treatment, whereas no such expansion was observed for non-HPV-specific T cells. Improved recurrence-free survival in HPV16-positive patients was associated with expansion of HPV-responsive T cells during chemoradiotherapy.

A note on this clone: What antigen it recognizes has not been identified. Compared with germline, one end of the junction differs, possibly owing to a read error.

Repertoires were sampled repeatedly over the course of chemoradiotherapy, so clonal expansion could be followed in the tumor microenvironment. Library preparation used the immunoSEQ multiplex PCR assay. TCRdb re-hosts the immuneACCESS table, in-frame sequences only. Its copies lack some clones; in the studies checked, an unresolved V gene accounts for under half of them, and the cause for the rest is not known. The sample yields fewer than 30,000 clones; roughly 95% were counted once. The ten top clones hold 2.7% of the sample. Reading from cysteine to phenylalanine, the CDR3 counts 12 amino acids. Here the CDR3 DNA is all that survives: 36 bases in frame from base 1. CDR1 and CDR2 were assigned from the germline V gene (reference sequence) as MNHNY and SVGAGI.

The V and J segments used are TRBV6-6 and TRBJ1-2; TRBD1 is perhaps the D gene, given 5 matching bases. The TCR originated in a human donor with HPV-associated anogenital cancer. The sample was taken from a patient who underwent chemoradiotherapy. The CDR3 in this case is CATEDNNYGYTF. The nucleotide sequence is given as TGCGCTACCGAGGACAACAACTATGGCTACACCTTC.